This T cell receptor (beta chain) derives from a study of shared clonotypes between healthy human individuals. Here immunoSEQ multiplex PCR was the method, and the copy in TCRdb shows in-frame clones only, minus some. In the table there are over a million clones, about 74% of which are singletons. The CDR3 runs 14 residues. The germline V gene has CDR1 SGHTA and CDR2 FQGNSA. J gave up 6 bases and V 5 bases, and 8 bases lay outside the gene matches. This clone was seen only once. The antigen remains unidentified. Whole-study results and caveats: Read depth was anticipated to influence clonotype sharing among donors. Estimated clonotype richness was generally higher in naive than memory subsets. The study drew on few donors, limiting represented genetic and exposure-history diversity. Sequencing of the sorted subsets was shown by rarefaction to be incomplete despite large depth.

The TCR originated in a man between 18 and 29 years old in good health. The chain is built from TRBV7-2 and TRBJ2-3; TRBD2 matches at 7 bases. The sample comprised memory CD4+ T cells sorted from blood. Described subset: CD45RA-negative fraction. CDR3 amino acids: CASSRGDSQDTQYF. The CDR3, as DNA: TGTGCCAGCAGCCGGGGGGACTCCCAGGATACGCAGTATTTT.